This section outlines one T cell receptor (beta chain) sequence together with its context. The sample originates from a study of blood T cell repertoires in COVID-19. Germline CDR1 reads MNHEY; CDR2 reads SVGAGI. This CDR3 has 15 amino acids. Trimming took off 4 bases at V and 4 bases at J, with 16 bases between the two ends. Profiled with immunoSEQ multiplex PCR; TCRdb holds only in-frame clones, not every one. The top ten clones hold approximately 2.4% of a sample with about 140,000 clones, roughly 90% of them seen once. The receptor comes from a human donor with COVID-19, enrolled during active disease. The donor label of this sample is uncertain. The chain links TRBV6-5 to TRBJ1-1; D gene uncertain. The sequenced sample was peripheral blood. CDR3 protein: CASSFYPPEGTEAFF. DNA of the CDR3: TGTGCCAGCAGTTTCTACCCGCCCGAGGGCACTGAAGCTTTCTTT.